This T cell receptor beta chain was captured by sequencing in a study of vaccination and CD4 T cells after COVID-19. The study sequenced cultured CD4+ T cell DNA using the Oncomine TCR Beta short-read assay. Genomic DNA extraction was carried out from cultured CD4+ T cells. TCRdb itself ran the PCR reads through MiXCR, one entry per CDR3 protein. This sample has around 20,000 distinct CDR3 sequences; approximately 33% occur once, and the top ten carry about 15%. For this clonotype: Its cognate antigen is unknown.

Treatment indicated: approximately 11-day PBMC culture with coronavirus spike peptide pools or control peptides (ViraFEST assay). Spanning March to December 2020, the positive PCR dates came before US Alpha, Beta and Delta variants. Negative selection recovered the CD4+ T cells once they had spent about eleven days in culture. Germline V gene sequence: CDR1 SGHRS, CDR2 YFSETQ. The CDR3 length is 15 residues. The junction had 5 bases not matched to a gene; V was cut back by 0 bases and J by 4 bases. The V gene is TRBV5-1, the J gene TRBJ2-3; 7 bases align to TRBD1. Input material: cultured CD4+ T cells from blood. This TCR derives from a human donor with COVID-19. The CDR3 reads CASSLAGTAPDTQYF. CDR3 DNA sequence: TGCGCCAGCAGCTTGGCCGGGACAGCCCCAGATACGCAGTATTTT.